Listed below are T cell receptor beta chains from one sample, sequenced in a study of cytomegalovirus exposure and HLA in healthy donors. Profiled with immunoSEQ multiplex PCR; TCRdb holds only in-frame clones, not every one. The table has 200,000 or so clones, roughly 84% seen once; the top ten hold approximately 0.26%. Sequencing used PBMCs. The receptors come from a boy aged 10-17 years in good health and CMV-seronegative. The CDR3 runs from the conserved cysteine through the conserved F or W. A D gene is named only where the DNA matches it firmly. The listing skips clone size in some rows; elsewhere it reads once, few, many or a size class.

V	D	J	size	CDR3	DNA
TRBV2	TRBD1	TRBJ1-3	once	CASSDRGRGNTIYF	TGTGCCAGCAGTGACAGGGGGCGAGGAAACACCATATATTTT
TRBV27	.	TRBJ2-7	few	CASSLAGFVEQYF	TGTGCCAGCAGTTTAGCAGGGTTCGTAGAACAGTACTTC
TRBV9	.	TRBJ2-1	.	CASSVPGEQFF	TGTGCCAGCAGCGTACCCGGTGAGCAGTTCTTC
TRBV9	TRBD2	TRBJ2-3	.	CASSVGLAMITDTQYF	TGTGCCAGCAGCGTAGGACTAGCTATGATCACAGATACGCAGTATTTT
TRBV7-2	.	TRBJ2-7	.	CASSLSNEQYF	TGTGCCAGCAGCTTAAGCAACGAGCAGTACTTC
TRBV27	.	TRBJ2-1	.	CASSLWATGVSIAGVSYNEQFF	TGTGCCAGCAGTTTATGGGCGACAGGGGTTTCGATCGCGGGGGTCTCCTACAATGAGCAGTTCTTC
TRBV9	.	TRBJ1-2	.	CASSYDSYGYTF	TGTGCCAGCAGCTATGACAGTTATGGCTACACCTTC
TRBV4-2	.	TRBJ2-7	.	CASSQGIRGDAYEQYF	TGTGCCAGCAGCCAAGGGATAAGGGGTGACGCGTACGAGCAGTACTTC
TRBV5-4	.	TRBJ1-5	.	CASPPRRGGNQPQHF	TGTGCCAGCCCGCCCAGACGGGGTGGCAATCAGCCCCAGCATTTT
TRBV29-1	.	TRBJ2-2	once	CSVSQGGTGELFF	TGCAGCGTTAGTCAGGGAGGAACCGGGGAGCTGTTTTTT
TRBV6-5	.	TRBJ1-5	few	CASSHGGNQPQHF	TGTGCCAGCAGCCACGGGGGGAATCAGCCCCAGCATTTT
TRBV29-1	.	TRBJ1-3	.	CSVEVRDTGNTIYF	TGCAGCGTTGAAGTAAGGGACACTGGAAACACCATATATTTT
TRBV6-5	.	TRBJ1-4	.	CASSYEVHGEKLFF	TGTGCCAGCAGTTACGAGGTCCACGGTGAAAAACTGTTTTTT
TRBV19	.	TRBJ2-4	.	CASSNGITPKNIQYF	TGTGCCAGTAGTAACGGTATTACCCCTAAAAACATTCAGTACTTC
TRBV4-3	.	TRBJ1-6	.	CASSQAPAGPNSPLHF	TGCGCCAGCAGCCAAGCCCCAGCTGGGCCAAATTCACCCCTCCACTTT
TRBV27	.	TRBJ1-1	once	CASIRGVGGTAFGTEAFF	TGTGCCAGCATTCGTGGGGTCGGGGGGACCGCCTTTGGGACTGAAGCTTTCTTT
TRBV9	TRBD1	TRBJ2-1	.	CASSVRQGNVNEQFF	TGTGCCAGCAGCGTAAGACAGGGTAATGTCAATGAGCAGTTCTTC
TRBV15	.	TRBJ1-5	.	CATSREEWNQPQHF	TGTGCCACCAGCAGAGAGGAGTGGAATCAGCCCCAGCATTTT
TRBV5-8	.	TRBJ2-3	.	CATRGWGTDTQYF	TGTGCCACCCGGGGGTGGGGCACAGATACGCAGTATTTT
TRBV9	TRBD1	TRBJ1-4	.	CASSKDRDREKLFF	TGTGCCAGCAGTAAAGACAGGGATCGGGAAAAACTGTTTTTT
TRBV28	.	TRBJ2-7	few	CASSTRRESLYEQYF	TGTGCCAGCAGTACCCGACGGGAGTCCCTCTACGAGCAGTACTTC
TRBV20-1	.	TRBJ1-2	.	CSARDLGYTF	TGCAGTGCTAGAGATCTGGGCTACACCTTC
TRBV28	TRBD1	TRBJ1-5	.	CASSYDRASNQPQHF	TGTGCCAGCAGTTATGACAGGGCGAGCAATCAGCCCCAGCATTTT
TRBV6-1	.	TRBJ1-4	.	CASSEKTIQGRNEKLFF	TGTGCCAGCAGTGAAAAAACGATACAGGGTAGGAATGAAAAACTGTTTTTT
TRBV11-1	TRBD2	TRBJ2-1	.	CASSLELAGVGEQFF	TGTGCCAGCAGCTTAGAACTAGCGGGAGTTGGTGAGCAGTTCTTC
TRBV7-2	.	TRBJ2-3	.	CASSLVGGGSTDTQYF	TGTGCCAGCAGCTTAGTGGGAGGAGGGTCCACAGATACGCAGTATTTT
TRBV6-5	TRBD2	TRBJ2-5	.	CASSYGSGGRETQYF	TGTGCCAGCAGTTACGGCAGCGGGGGGCGGGAGACCCAGTACTTC
TRBV6-5	TRBD1	TRBJ1-5	.	CASSQGVGNQPQHF	TGTGCCAGCAGCCAGGGGGTCGGCAATCAGCCCCAGCATTTT
TRBV11-2	TRBD1	TRBJ1-6	once	CASSLARQGPNSPLHF	TGTGCCAGCAGCTTAGCCCGACAGGGGCCTAATTCACCCCTCCACTTT
TRBV6-4	.	TRBJ2-2	.	CASSAEGTSGELFF	TGTGCCAGCAGTGCGGAGGGGACCTCCGGGGAGCTGTTTTTT
TRBV21-1	.	TRBJ2-1	.	CASTKLAASISNNEQFF	TGTGCCAGCACCAAACTGGCGGCTAGCATTTCCAACAATGAGCAGTTCTTC
TRBV2	.	TRBJ1-3	.	CASSRPGIRGNTIYF	TGTGCCAGCAGTCGACCAGGGATCCGTGGAAACACCATATATTTT
TRBV7-2	TRBD2	TRBJ2-7	.	CASSLEASGLVGEQYF	TGTGCCAGCAGCTTAGAAGCGTCGGGACTAGTGGGTGAGCAGTACTTC
TRBV20-1	.	TRBJ2-1	.	CSARGGTEQFF	TGCAGTGCCAGGGGAGGGACAGAGCAGTTCTTC
TRBV9	.	TRBJ2-1	.	CASSVSGVHNEQFF	TGTGCCAGCAGCGTATCGGGGGTACACAATGAGCAGTTCTTC
TRBV4-2	.	TRBJ2-1	.	CASSQVMRGEQFF	TGTGCCAGCAGCCAAGTTATGAGAGGTGAGCAGTTCTTC
TRBV5-8	.	TRBJ2-1	few	CASSLTGLEQFF	TGTGCCAGCAGCTTGACGGGACTGGAGCAGTTCTTC
TRBV7-2	.	TRBJ1-2	.	CASSSPQGFIVYGYTF	TGTGCCAGCAGCTCACCTCAGGGCTTTATAGTCTATGGCTACACCTTC
TRBV7-2	.	TRBJ1-6	.	CASTFGENSPLHF	TGTGCCAGCACCTTCGGGGAGAATTCACCCCTCCACTTT
TRBV29-1	.	TRBJ1-1	.	CSVVGVAEAFF	TGCAGCGTTGTCGGGGTCGCTGAAGCTTTCTTT
TRBV15	TRBD2	TRBJ2-3	.	CATSRRSGGTSTDTQYF	TGTGCCACCAGCAGGCGGAGCGGGGGGACTAGCACAGATACGCAGTATTTT
TRBV6-5	.	TRBJ2-1	.	CASSYQNHNEQFF	TGTGCCAGCAGTTACCAGAACCACAATGAGCAGTTCTTC